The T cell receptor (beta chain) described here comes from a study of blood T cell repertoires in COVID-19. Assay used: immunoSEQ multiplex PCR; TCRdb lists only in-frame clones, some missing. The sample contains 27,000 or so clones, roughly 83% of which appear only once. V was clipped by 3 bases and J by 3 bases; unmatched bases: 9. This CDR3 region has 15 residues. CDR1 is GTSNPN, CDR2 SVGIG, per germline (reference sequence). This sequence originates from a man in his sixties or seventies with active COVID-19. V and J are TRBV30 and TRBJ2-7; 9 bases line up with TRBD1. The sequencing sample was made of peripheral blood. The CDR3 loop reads CAWRGLGQGVYEQYF. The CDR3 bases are TGTGCCTGGAGGGGTTTGGGACAGGGAGTCTACGAGCAGTACTTC. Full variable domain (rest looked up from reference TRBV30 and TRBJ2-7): SQTIHQWPATLVQPVGSPLSLECTVEGTSNPNLYWYRQAAGRGLQLLFYSVGIGQISSEVPQNLSASRPQDRQFILSSKKLLLSDSGFYLCAWRGLGQGVYEQYFGPGTRLTVT.